The table lists the clone carrying this TCR beta chain with a few counts. Its antigen is unknown. The data derive from a study of post-analysis software for immune sequencing data. Unique molecular identifiers were carried by the TCR beta cDNA libraries. Around 450,000 cDNA molecules were recovered from an input of roughly 0.85 to 10 million T cells. Using its own MiXCR run on the PCR reads, TCRdb lists one record per CDR3 protein. The data hold under 200,000 distinct CDR3 sequences, with 29% observed a single time. General study results and limits: Compared with controls, patients had more of 4 to 6 TRBV segments, including TRBV5-6, TRBV5-1 and TRBV20-1. Significantly lower normalized Chao1 diversity was seen in multiple sclerosis patients than in controls. Under the F measure, samples that were prepared in one batch clustered strongly together.

This CDR3 is built from 13 residues. Between the trimmed V and J ends, which lost 3 bases and 4 bases, there was a span of 11 bases. Per the germline V gene, CDR1 is SGHRS and CDR2 is YFSETQ. The J gene is TRBJ2-7, the V gene TRBV5-1, with D unresolved. Sample: blood. This clonotype was sampled from a girl younger than 18 with multiple sclerosis. In nucleotides, the CDR3 is TGCGCCAGCAGCTGGGCCGGATATTACGAGCAGTACTTC. Translation: CASSWAGYYEQYF. Using reference TRBV5-1 and TRBJ2-7 for the parts outside the CDR3, the full variable domain is KAGVTQTPRYLIKTRGQQVTLSCSPISGHRSVSWYQQTPGQGLQFLFEYFSETQRNKGNFPGRFSGRQFSNSRSEMNVSTLELGDSALYLCASSWAGYYEQYFGPGTRLTVT.